What follows are 32 T cell receptor beta chains derived from one specimen sequenced in a study of immune evolution from preneoplasia to lung adenocarcinoma. Repertoires were generated with immunoSEQ multiplex PCR, while TCRdb's copy carries only in-frame clones and drops some. The data show around 20,000 clones, 75% seen once. The source material was FFPE invasive lung adenocarcinoma tissue. The receptors were sampled from a person aged 55 to 75 with lung adenocarcinoma.

V gene TRBV11-3 combines with J gene TRBJ1-1, with TRBD1 matching 7 bases. This CDR3 has 14 amino acids. V shed 5 bases and J 8 bases; nucleotides not matched to a gene: 11. Germline V gene data show CDR1 as SGHNT and CDR2 as YENEEA. The CDR3, as DNA: TGTGCCAGCAGCGCTCAGGACAGGCCATGGGAAGCTTTCTTT. It is translated as CASSAQDRPWEAFF. Filled out from reference TRBV11-3 and TRBJ1-1, the complete variable domain reads EAGVVQSPRYKIIEKKQPVAFWCNPISGHNTLYWYLQNLGQGPELLIRYENEEAVDDSQLPKDRFSAERLKGVDSTLKIQPAELGDSAVYLCASSAQDRPWEAFFGQGTRLTVV.

The chain recombines TRBV18 with TRBJ2-1; perhaps TRBD2 as D (6 bases). Germline loops: CDR1 KGHSH, CDR2 LQKENI. The CDR3 consists of 15 residues. V was clipped by 3 bases and J by 3 bases, with 12 bases between them. Here the CDR3 reads CASSPRDFGYNEQFF. Here the CDR3 DNA reads TGTGCCAGCTCACCCCGGGACTTCGGCTACAATGAGCAGTTCTTC.

The chain recombines TRBV5-5 with TRBJ2-4; TRBD1 matches 12 bases. V lost 0 bases to trimming and J lost 6 bases; unmatched junction nucleotides: 7. CDR1 and CDR2 from the germline V gene are SGHKS and YYEKEE (reference sequence). The CDR3 length is 17 residues. The CDR3 spells CASSLGGQGARRNIQYF. Here the CDR3 DNA reads TGTGCCAGCAGCTTGGGGGGACAGGGGGCACGTAGAAACATTCAGTACTTC.

The chain joins TRBV7-9 to TRBJ1-4, with D perhaps matching TRBD1 (5 bases). V dropped 3 bases and J dropped 7 bases, with 9 bases sitting between them. The CDR3 runs 13 residues. From germline, CDR1 is SEHNR and CDR2 FQNEAQ (reference sequence). This chain's CDR3 is CASSLPGGEKLFF. The CDR3 nucleotides are TGTGCCAGCAGCTTGCCCGGGGGTGAAAAACTGTTTTTT.

The chain carries TRBV9 and TRBJ2-2; the D gene is possibly TRBD1 (5 bases). The CDR3 is 13 residues long. V lost 0 bases and J 6 bases, leaving 6 bases between the germline ends. The V gene's germline CDR1 is SGDLS and CDR2 YYNGEE. The CDR3 loop is CASSVAGSGELFF. CDR3 in DNA: TGTGCCAGCAGCGTAGCAGGGTCCGGGGAGCTGTTTTTT.

In its sample, this clone was seen a few times. The chain employs TRBV12-1 and TRBJ2-7; the table names TRBD1, a call not compared with the DNA. TRBV12-1 counts as a pseudogene. The CDR3 loop spans 15 amino acids. The CDR3 DNA is TGTGCCAGCAGCTTCAAACAGGGGCTCGACTACGAGCAGTACTTC. Its protein is CASSFKQGLDYEQYF.

This chain links TRBV30 with TRBJ2-7; D not certain. V lost 3 bases, J lost 4 bases, and 16 bases lay in between. The CDR3 length is 14 residues. Per germline, CDR1 GTSNPN and CDR2 SVGIG (reference sequence). In nucleotides, the CDR3 is TGTGCCTGGAGACGGTTTCAGGTGGTGTACGAGCAGTACTTC. Protein: CAWRRFQVVYEQYF. Filled out from reference TRBV30 and TRBJ2-7, the complete variable domain reads SQTIHQWPATLVQPVGSPLSLECTVEGTSNPNLYWYRQAAGRGLQLLFYSVGIGQISSEVPQNLSASRPQDRQFILSSKKLLLSDSGFYLCAWRRFQVVYEQYFGPGTRLTVT.

This sequence joins TRBV11-2 and TRBJ2-1, with TRBD2 matching 7 bases. The CDR3 totals 18 residues. From germline, CDR1 is SGHAT and CDR2 FQNNGV. Losses at the gene ends were 3 bases for V and 4 bases for J; bases not matched to a gene: 15. The CDR3 DNA sequence: TGTGCCAGCAGCTTCACCCCGAGAGGAGCGGGGTTATACAATGAGCAGTTCTTC. Protein product: CASSFTPRGAGLYNEQFF.

The rearrangement links TRBV2 to TRBJ2-4; TRBD2 aligns across 10 bases. The CDR3 is made up of 18 amino acids. V dropped 6 bases and J dropped 1; count of bases not matched to a gene: 12. Looked up from germline, CDR1 is SNHLY and CDR2 is FYNNEI. The CDR3 is CASRSRTSGLWAKNIQYF. The DNA for the CDR3 is TGTGCCAGCAGAAGTAGGACTAGCGGACTGTGGGCCAAAAACATTCAGTACTTC.

Concerning this clone: This CDR3 is also generated by other DNA sequences in the sample. This chain connects TRBV30 to TRBJ1-2; D gene ambiguous. The germline V and J ends were trimmed by 3 bases and 5 bases, with 7 bases remaining between them. Germline V CDR1 and CDR2: GTSNPN, SVGIG (reference sequence). This CDR3 has 11 residues. The CDR3 coding sequence is TGTGCCTGGAGCGTTAGATATGGCTACACCTTC. It yields the protein CAWSVRYGYTF.

CDR3 amino acids: CASSPDPGGNEQFF. The CDR3 nucleotides read TGTGCCAGCAGCCCAGACCCGGGGGGGAATGAGCAGTTCTTC. The rearrangement joins TRBV7-2 to TRBJ2-1; 8 bases are shared with TRBD2. V trimming: 5 bases; J trimming: 7 bases; junction bases outside the gene matches: 7. The CDR3 has 14 residues. CDR1 is SGHTA, CDR2 FQGNSA, per germline. Full variable domain (remainder filled in from reference TRBV7-2 and TRBJ2-1): GAGVSQSPSNKVTEKGKDVELRCDPISGHTALYWYRQSLGQGLEFLIYFQGNSAPDKSGLPSDRFSAERTGGSVSTLTIQRTQQEDSAVYLCASSPDPGGNEQFFGPGTRLTVL.

The rearrangement uses TRBV29-1 and TRBJ2-4; no clear D. V shed 4 bases and J shed 1 base, with 17 bases lying between them. The CDR3 totals 16 residues. CDR1 and CDR2 (germline): SQVTM, ANQGSEA. The CDR3 protein is CSVAPGPDKAKNIQYF. The CDR3 DNA sequence: TGCAGCGTTGCCCCCGGGCCGGATAAGGCCAAAAACATTCAGTACTTC.

V and J are TRBV28 and TRBJ2-1; D might be TRBD2 (5 bases). Trimming cost V 8 bases and J 5 bases, with 13 bases left between them. The CDR3 runs to 13 residues. The germline V gene encodes CDR1 MDHEN and CDR2 SYDVKM. CDR3 DNA: TGTGCCAGCTTTTCCGGAGCGGACAATGAGCAGTTCTTC. It specifies CASFSGADNEQFF.

The J gene is TRBJ2-7, the V gene TRBV5-1, with 7 bases matching TRBD2. V lost 0 bases to trimming and J lost 4 bases; unmatched junction nucleotides: 7. Germline CDR1 reads SGHRS; CDR2 reads YFSETQ. The CDR3 totals 15 residues. CDR3 loop: CASSLEASGGYEQYF. CDR3 in DNA: TGCGCCAGCAGCTTGGAGGCTAGCGGCGGTTACGAGCAGTACTTC.

V is TRBV28 and J is TRBJ1-5, with 12 bases fitting TRBD1. Germline values: CDR1 MDHEN, CDR2 SYDVKM. The CDR3 is made up of 15 amino acids. V lost 6 bases, J lost 6 bases, and 6 bases stayed unmatched. The CDR3 DNA follows: TGTGCCAGCAGGGGGACAGGGGGCAAAGGTCAGCCCCAGCATTTT. Translated, it gives CASRGTGGKGQPQHF.

This clone was picked up one time. The chain links TRBV19 to TRBJ2-2, with a weak D call TRBD1 (5 bases). The germline V gene has CDR1 LNHDA and CDR2 SQIVND (reference sequence). The V end was cut by 5 bases, the J end by 1 base, with 8 bases between. The CDR3 is 14 amino acids. The chain's CDR3 is CASSATVNTGELFF. The CDR3 nucleotides read TGTGCCAGTAGTGCGACAGTGAACACCGGGGAGCTGTTTTTT.

This chain joins TRBV19 and TRBJ2-2; the D gene is possibly TRBD2 (5 bases). From germline, CDR1 is LNHDA and CDR2 SQIVND (reference sequence). This CDR3 has 18 residues. Trimming took 2 bases from V and 0 from J, leaving 16 bases between them. CDR3 sequence reads: CASSIYKSGRPNTGELFF. The CDR3 DNA sequence: TGTGCCAGTAGTATATACAAAAGCGGCAGACCGAACACCGGGGAGCTGTTTTTT.

The gene calls are TRBV5-1 and TRBJ1-3; D gene ambiguous. CDR1 and CDR2 from the germline V gene are SGHRS and YFSETQ. This CDR3 spans 12 amino acids. V was shortened by 1 base and J by 8 bases, with 7 bases between the two germline ends. The CDR3 DNA sequence: TGCGCCAGCAGCTTGCGGGGTGACACCATATATTTT. It translates to CASSLRGDTIYF.

Within the sample, this clone is medium-sized. CDR3 DNA: TGTGCCAGCAGTGTTGAGGACGGCTATGGCTACACCTTC. Translation gives CASSVEDGYGYTF. The chain links TRBV2 to TRBJ1-2; no clear D. The CDR3 has 13 amino acids. The V gene's germline CDR1 is SNHLY and CDR2 FYNNEI. The germline V and J ends were trimmed by 4 bases and 4 bases, with 10 bases remaining between them. Complete variable domain (other parts from reference TRBV2 and TRBJ1-2): EPEVTQTPSHQVTQMGQEVILRCVPISNHLYFYWYRQILGQKVEFLVSFYNNEISEKSEIFDDQFSVERPDGSNFTLKIRSTKLEDSAMYFCASSVEDGYGYTFGSGTRLTVV.

V usage is TRBV21-1 and J usage is TRBJ1-1. TRBV21-1 is a recognized pseudogene. This CDR3 is 15 amino acids long. CDR3 in DNA: TGTGCCAGCAGCAAACCCTCATTAAGGAACACTGAAGCTTTCTTT. This sequence encodes CASSKPSLRNTEAFF.

This clone was seen a handful of times. The rearrangement links TRBV6-1 to TRBJ2-5; 8 bases line up with TRBD1. The CDR3 length is 14 residues. The trim removed 7 bases at V and 5 bases at J, leaving 9 bases unmatched. The V gene's germline CDR1 is MNHNS and CDR2 SASEGT. CDR3 in DNA: TGTGCCAGCACCCGAGGACAGGGTAGGGAGACCCAGTACTTC. Translating gives CASTRGQGRETQYF.

V usage is TRBV14 and J usage is TRBJ2-3; TRBD2 matches 8 bases. CDR3 length: 16 residues. The V gene end was trimmed by 1 base and the J gene end by 0 bases; junction bases not matched to a gene: 3. Germline CDR1 is SGHDN and CDR2 is FVKESK. The CDR3 is CASSQGPSGSTDTQYF. In nucleotides, the CDR3 is TGTGCCAGCAGCCAAGGGCCTAGCGGGAGCACAGATACGCAGTATTTT.

The V gene is TRBV30, the J gene TRBJ1-1; possible D gene TRBD1, 5 bases. The CDR3 is 13 amino acids. Germline V lookup: CDR1 GTSNPN, CDR2 SVGIG (reference sequence). Trimming shortened V by 0 bases and J by 6 bases, and 11 bases separated the two germline ends. As DNA, the CDR3 is TGTGCCTGGAGTGTTTTGGGGGGAGCTGAAGCTTTCTTT. Translating gives CAWSVLGGAEAFF.

The rearrangement uses TRBV19 and TRBJ1-5; no clear D. Germline V CDR1 and CDR2: LNHDA, SQIVND (reference sequence). V was shortened by 3 bases and J by 0 bases, with 12 bases between the two germline ends. CDR3 length equals 16 residues. The CDR3 loop reads CASSMRQLYSNQPQHF. The CDR3 DNA follows: TGTGCCAGTAGTATGAGGCAGCTTTATAGCAATCAGCCCCAGCATTTT. The entire variable domain, with the rest obtained from reference TRBV19 and TRBJ1-5, is as follows: DGGITQSPKYLFRKEGQNVTLSCEQNLNHDAMYWYRQDPGQGLRLIYYSQIVNDFQKGDIAEGYSVSREKKESFPLTVTSAQKNPTAFYLCASSMRQLYSNQPQHFGDGTRLSIL.

The chain links TRBV7-8 to TRBJ2-7; no clear D gene. Germline-derived CDR1 and CDR2 are SGHVS and FQNEAQ. V lost 2 bases, J lost 2 bases, and 10 bases lay in between. The CDR3 runs 14 residues. The CDR3, as DNA: TGTGCCAGCAGCTTAAAGGCGGCCACCTACGAGCAGTACTTC. Its translation is CASSLKAATYEQYF. Together with reference TRBV7-8 and TRBJ2-7, the CDR3 gives the full variable domain: GAGVSQSPRYKVAKRGQDVALRCDPISGHVSLFWYQQALGQGPEFLTYFQNEAQLDKSGLPSDRFFAERPEGSVSTLKIQRTQQEDSAVYLCASSLKAATYEQYFGPGTRLTVT.

The chain carries TRBV9 and TRBJ1-2, with unresolved D. CDR1 is SGDLS, CDR2 YYNGEE, per germline. The CDR3 length is 14 residues. Trimming took 0 bases from V and 1 from J, leaving 7 bases between them. The CDR3 sequence is CASSVEGSNYGYTF. DNA for the CDR3: TGTGCCAGCAGCGTAGAAGGGAGTAACTATGGCTACACCTTC.

The chain has TRBV29-1 and TRBJ2-3; 13 nucleotides line up with TRBD2. V lost 4 bases and J lost 5; bases outside the gene matches: 0. This CDR3 region has 13 residues. Germline V gene data show CDR1 as SQVTM and CDR2 as ANQGSEA. Written as DNA, the CDR3 is TGCAGCGTTGGGACTAGCGGGAGAGATACGCAGTATTTT. This translates into CSVGTSGRDTQYF.

This chain joins TRBV18 and TRBJ2-1; 9 nucleotides align to TRBD2. Germline CDR1 KGHSH, CDR2 LQKENI. The V segment lost 4 bases and the J segment 7 bases; nucleotides outside the gene matches: 11. This CDR3 is built from 16 residues. Written as DNA, the CDR3 is TGTGCCAGCTCACGCTCGCGGGAGGGGGGCATGAATGAGCAGTTCTTC. This translates into CASSRSREGGMNEQFF.

The chain recombines TRBV5-6 with TRBJ1-1, with D possibly being TRBD1 (5 bases). Per germline, CDR1 SGHDT and CDR2 YYEEEE. V lost 4 bases to trimming and J lost 3 bases, with 16 bases between them. The CDR3 extends over 15 amino acids. The CDR3 loop is CASSQTVAWDTEAFF. The CDR3 DNA sequence: TGTGCCAGCAGCCAGACAGTGGCTTGGGACACTGAAGCTTTCTTT.

The chain links TRBV9 to TRBJ2-7, with 12 bases matching TRBD2. Trimming cost V 4 bases and J 3 bases; bases outside gene matches: 5. Germline assignment: CDR1 SGDLS and CDR2 YYNGEE. CDR3 length: 15 residues. The CDR3 sequence: CASSPTTSGSYEQYF. The CDR3 DNA sequence: TGTGCCAGCAGCCCCACGACTAGCGGGAGCTACGAGCAGTACTTC.

This clone turned up a few times. The chain is built from TRBV29-1 and TRBJ1-1; D ambiguous. This CDR3 is built from 13 residues. The V gene's germline CDR1 is SQVTM and CDR2 ANQGSEA. Trimming cost V 8 bases and J 1 base, with 14 bases left between them. As DNA, the CDR3 is TGCAGCTTCAGTCAGCTTGAGAACACTGAAGCTTTCTTT. It specifies CSFSQLENTEAFF.

V and J are TRBV2 and TRBJ1-5, with D possibly matching TRBD1 (6 bases). The CDR3 is 13 residues long. Germline assignment: CDR1 SNHLY and CDR2 FYNNEI. V shed 10 bases and J shed 6 bases, with 16 bases lying between them. In DNA form, the CDR3 reads TGTGCCAACAGCCAACAGGGTGGTCAGCCCCAGCATTTT. Its protein is CANSQQGGQPQHF.